The 15 T cell receptor beta chains in this list originate from one sample, sequenced in a study of cytomegalovirus exposure and HLA in healthy donors. PCR primers comprised 60 Vbeta and 13 Jbeta primers. Assay used: immunoSEQ multiplex PCR; TCRdb lists only in-frame clones, some missing. The sample records some 180,000 clones, about 13% being singletons. What was sequenced was PBMCs. The receptors here all came from a man in his fifties in good health and CMV-seropositive.

The rearrangement uses TRBV30 and TRBJ2-5; possibly TRBD2 for D (5 bases). Trimming took off 0 bases at V and 5 bases at J, with 10 bases between the two ends. From germline, CDR1 is GTSNPN and CDR2 SVGIG (reference sequence). The CDR3 loop spans 13 amino acids. DNA of the CDR3: TGTGCCTGGAGTGTTCCCCGAGGGGAGACCCAGTACTTC. Amino acid sequence: CAWSVPRGETQYF.

The chain recombines TRBV4-3 with TRBJ2-3, with 7 bases lining up with TRBD1. Germline V CDR1 and CDR2: LGHNA, YSLEER. The CDR3 covers 17 residues. With 3 bases clipped from V and 0 bases from J, the junction kept 9 bases outside the gene matches. This CDR3 reads CASSQWRGGLSTDTQYF. The CDR3 DNA sequence: TGCGCCAGCAGCCAGTGGAGAGGGGGCCTTAGCACAGATACGCAGTATTTT.

This clone came up a few times. The V gene is TRBV5-1, the J gene TRBJ2-2, with D tentatively TRBD1 (5 bases). V lost 0 bases to trimming and J lost 4 bases, with 13 bases between them. Germline V gene data show CDR1 as SGHRS and CDR2 as YFSETQ. The CDR3 runs 16 residues. The CDR3 here is CASSLEGQGTTGELFF. In DNA, the CDR3 is TGCGCCAGCAGCTTGGAGGGCCAGGGTACCACCGGGGAGCTGTTTTTT.

The chain carries TRBV6-6 and TRBJ2-7; D is perhaps TRBD1 (6 bases). The V end was cut by 6 bases, the J end by 0 bases, with 15 bases between. This CDR3 region has 15 residues. The V gene's germline CDR1 is MNHNY and CDR2 SVGAGI (reference sequence). The chain's CDR3 is CASSPDSSSSYEQYF. CDR3 DNA sequence: TGTGCCAGCAGCCCGGACAGTTCTAGCTCCTACGAGCAGTACTTC.

This rearrangement joins TRBV6-1 to TRBJ2-2; maybe TRBD2 (6 bases). Germline assignment: CDR1 MNHNS and CDR2 SASEGT. The CDR3 is 15 amino acids. Trimming left V 4 bases short and J 0 bases short, with 9 bases between. In DNA form, the CDR3 reads TGTGCCAGCAGTGTGCGGGGAGCGAACACCGGGGAGCTGTTTTTT. Amino acids: CASSVRGANTGELFF.

In its sample, this clone was seen a few times. V usage is TRBV4-3 and J usage is TRBJ1-3; no definite D call. Trimming stripped 0 bases from V and 0 bases from J, with 9 bases between. This CDR3 is built from 16 residues. Looked up from germline, CDR1 is LGHNA and CDR2 is YSLEER. The DNA for the CDR3 is TGCGCCAGCAGCCAAGATCCCCCAAACTCTGGAAACACCATATATTTT. Translated, it gives CASSQDPPNSGNTIYF.

The table lists this clone with a few counts. The chain uses TRBV5-6 and TRBJ1-5; 7 bases are shared with TRBD1. There are 13 residues in the CDR3. Trimming at V came to 6 bases and at J to 6 bases, leaving 6 bases not matched to a gene. The V gene's germline CDR1 is SGHDT and CDR2 YYEEEE. The CDR3 nucleotides are TGTGCCAGCACCAGACAGGGTAGTCAGCCCCAGCATTTT. It is translated as CASTRQGSQPQHF.

This clone was found a few times. CDR3: CASSPRDRGQPQHF. In DNA form, the CDR3 reads TGTGCCAGCAGCCCCCGGGACAGGGGTCAGCCCCAGCATTTT. The J gene is TRBJ1-5, the V gene TRBV7-2; 10 bases map to TRBD1. This CDR3 spans 14 amino acids. After removal of 5 bases from V and 6 bases from J, the junction contained 4 bases not matched to a gene. Germline V lookup: CDR1 SGHTA, CDR2 FQGNSA.

This clone has more than one count but fewer than ten. This sequence joins TRBV7-8 and TRBJ1-1, with a possible D match to TRBD1 (5 bases). V lost 4 bases and J 6 bases, leaving 15 bases between the germline ends. CDR3 length: 14 amino acids. The germline CDR1 and CDR2 sequences are SGHVS and FQNEAQ. The CDR3 sequence is CASSWGTGTSEAFF. The CDR3 DNA reads as TGTGCCAGCAGCTGGGGGACTGGGACCTCTGAAGCTTTCTTT.

This clone was found a few times. The CDR3: CASSQTHQRLQYV. The DNA of the CDR3 is TGTGCCAGCAGCCAAACCCATCAAAGATTGCAGTACGTC. The chain uses TRBV14 and TRBJ2-7; unclear D gene. The CDR3 runs 13 residues. Per the germline V gene, CDR1 is SGHDN and CDR2 is FVKESK. With 2 bases removed from V and 9 bases from J, the gap between germline ends came to 14 bases.

The gene calls are TRBV7-2 and TRBJ2-7, with 7 bases fitting TRBD2. In germline, CDR1 is SGHTA, CDR2 FQGNSA. V was clipped by 4 bases and J by 3 bases; unmatched bases: 6. This CDR3 region has 14 residues. CDR3 in amino acids: CASSSRGTGYEQYF. The DNA for the CDR3 is TGTGCCAGCAGCTCGCGGGGGACCGGCTACGAGCAGTACTTC.

The chain joins TRBV15 to TRBJ2-3; 7 nucleotides agree with TRBD2. The trim removed 0 bases at V and 0 bases at J, leaving 3 bases unmatched. CDR1 and CDR2 (germline): LNHNV, YYDKDF (reference sequence). The CDR3 loop spans 16 amino acids. The CDR3 DNA follows: TGTGCCACCAGCAGAGATCCCGGGGGGAGCACAGATACGCAGTATTTT. This sequence encodes CATSRDPGGSTDTQYF.

This chain joins TRBV5-4 and TRBJ2-5, with D perhaps matching TRBD1 (6 bases). The V end was cut by 7 bases, the J end by 1 base, with 14 bases between. This CDR3 contains 14 residues. Germline V gene sequence: CDR1 SGHNT, CDR2 YYREEE (reference sequence). The CDR3 sequence: CASARGRIQETQYF. Written as DNA, the CDR3 is TGTGCCAGCGCCAGGGGCAGGATCCAAGAGACCCAGTACTTC.

The chain is built from TRBV5-4 and TRBJ1-6, with 7 bases identical to TRBD1. The germline V gene has CDR1 SGHNT and CDR2 YYREEE (reference sequence). V gave up 4 bases and J gave up 9 bases; unmatched junction bases: 10. This CDR3 region has 15 residues. CDR3 sequence (DNA): TGTGCCAGCAGCCTTCCGAACAGGGGAGGTTCACCCCTCCACTTT. Translating gives CASSLPNRGGSPLHF.

This rearrangement joins TRBV19 to TRBJ2-2; TRBD2 matches 13 bases. Unmatched junction bases numbered 3, after V lost 5 bases and J lost 0 bases. This CDR3 has 17 residues. Per germline, CDR1 LNHDA and CDR2 SQIVND (reference sequence). The CDR3 loop reads CASSRTSGGANTGELFF. CDR3 DNA: TGTGCCAGTAGTCGGACTAGCGGGGGAGCGAACACCGGGGAGCTGTTTTTT.